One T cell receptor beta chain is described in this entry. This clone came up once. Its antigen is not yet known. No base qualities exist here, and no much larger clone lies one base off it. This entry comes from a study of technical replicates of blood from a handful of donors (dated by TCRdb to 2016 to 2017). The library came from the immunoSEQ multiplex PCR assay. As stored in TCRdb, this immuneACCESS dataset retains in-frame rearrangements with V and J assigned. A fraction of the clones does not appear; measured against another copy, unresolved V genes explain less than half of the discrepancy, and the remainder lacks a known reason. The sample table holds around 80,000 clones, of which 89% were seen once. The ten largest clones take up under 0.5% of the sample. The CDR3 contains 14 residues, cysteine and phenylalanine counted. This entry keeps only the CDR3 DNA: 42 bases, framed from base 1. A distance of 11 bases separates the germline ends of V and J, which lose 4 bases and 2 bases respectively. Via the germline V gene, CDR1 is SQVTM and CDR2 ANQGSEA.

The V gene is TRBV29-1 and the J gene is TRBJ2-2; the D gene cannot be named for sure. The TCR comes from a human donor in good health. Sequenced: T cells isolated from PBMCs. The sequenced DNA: TGCAGCGTTGGTCTCAATACAAACACCGGGGAGCTGTTTTTT. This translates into CSVGLNTNTGELFF.